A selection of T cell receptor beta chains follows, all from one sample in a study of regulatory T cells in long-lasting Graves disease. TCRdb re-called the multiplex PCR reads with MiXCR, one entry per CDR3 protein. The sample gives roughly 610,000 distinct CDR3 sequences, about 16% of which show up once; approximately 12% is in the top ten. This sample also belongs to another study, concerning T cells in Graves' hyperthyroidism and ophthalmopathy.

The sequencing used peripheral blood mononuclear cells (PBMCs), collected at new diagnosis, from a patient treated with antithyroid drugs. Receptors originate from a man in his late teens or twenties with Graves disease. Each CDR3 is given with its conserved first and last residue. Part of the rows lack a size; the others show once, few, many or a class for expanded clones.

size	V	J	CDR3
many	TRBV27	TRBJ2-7	CASSYSGSSYEQYF
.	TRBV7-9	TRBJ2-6	CASTPSGGPGANVLTF
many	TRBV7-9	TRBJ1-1	CASSLVMNTEAFF
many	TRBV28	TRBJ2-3	CASSSPSWADTQYF
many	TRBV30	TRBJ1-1	CAWSGSNTEAFF
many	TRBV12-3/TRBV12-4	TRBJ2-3	CASSLATIAGGFTDTQYF
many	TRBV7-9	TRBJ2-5	CASSRGQGRETQYF
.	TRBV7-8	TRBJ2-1	CASRKDIYNEQFF
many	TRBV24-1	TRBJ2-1	CATSDPTGANEQFF
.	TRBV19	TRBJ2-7	CASSILESHEQYF
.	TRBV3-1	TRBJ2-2	CASSYGGGELFF
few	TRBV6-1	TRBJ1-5	CASRLILQGSNQPQHF
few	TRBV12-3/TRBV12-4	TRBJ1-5	CASSKGTGGNQPQHF
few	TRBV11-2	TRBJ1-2	CASSLKNGGSYGYTF
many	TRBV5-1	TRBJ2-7	CASSLGNGRMQYF
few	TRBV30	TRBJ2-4	CAWSVFPRGREAGRNIQYF
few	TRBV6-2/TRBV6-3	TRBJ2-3	CASSEPWTSGSDTQYF
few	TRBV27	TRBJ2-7	CASSDLGGEQYF
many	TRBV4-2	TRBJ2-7	CASSPISAEGGYEQYF
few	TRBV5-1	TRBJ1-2	CASSSQVNYGYTF
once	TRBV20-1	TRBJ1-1	CSATRQGVFGTGAFF
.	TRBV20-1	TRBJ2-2	CSAVLSNTGELFF
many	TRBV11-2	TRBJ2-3	CASSLDGIPSTDTQYF
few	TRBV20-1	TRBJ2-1	CSAHILEYNEQFF
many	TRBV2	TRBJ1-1	CARRSGAPEAFF
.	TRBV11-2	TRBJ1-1	CASSLDRGMATEAFF
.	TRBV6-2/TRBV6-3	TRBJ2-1	CASSYRAGVGNEQFF
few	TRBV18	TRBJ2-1	CASSPPGQLPRDEQFF
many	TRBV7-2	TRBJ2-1	CASSLVLLAGDLFF
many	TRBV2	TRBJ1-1	CASTGDSTEAFF
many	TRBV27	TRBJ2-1	CANPAGPYNEQFF
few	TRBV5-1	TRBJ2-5	CASSLDGRGGETQYF
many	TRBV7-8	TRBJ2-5	CASSLLTSTTETQYF
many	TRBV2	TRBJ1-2	CASRITGDGLDGYTF
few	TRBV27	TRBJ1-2	CASGPSTRHYGYTF
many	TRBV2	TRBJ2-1	CASSPDQGEFF
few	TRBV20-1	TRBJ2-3	CSARGTGWETDTQYF
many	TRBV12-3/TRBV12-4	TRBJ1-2	CASSLARGRGYTF
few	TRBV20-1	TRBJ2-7	CSARVPNYANEQYF
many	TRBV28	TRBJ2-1	CASQGQRRVYNEQFF
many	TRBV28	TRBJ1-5	CASSLDSAGNQPQHF
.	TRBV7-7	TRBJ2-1	CASSRDSHNEQFF
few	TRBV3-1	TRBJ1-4	CASSPTVGRALGLFF
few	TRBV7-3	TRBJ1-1	CASSRGGAGDTEAFF
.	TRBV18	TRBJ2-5	CASPPSGQETQYF
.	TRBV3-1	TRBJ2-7	CASSQESFGDLYF
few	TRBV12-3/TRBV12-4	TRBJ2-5	CASRLGGETQYF
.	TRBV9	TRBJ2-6	CASSAPRSETGEVSGANVLTF
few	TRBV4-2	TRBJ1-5	CASSQEQGRIGNQPQHF
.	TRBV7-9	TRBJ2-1	CASSSNSGTYTTSYNEQFF